The text below deals with one T cell receptor beta chain. Its antigen remains unidentified. This entry is derived from a study of identifying expanded T cells in peripheral blood. Study results and caveats: Clone count variance between roughly two-week samples rose with total template count.

No infections or other immune events were documented during collection. Measured with immunoSEQ multiplex PCR; TCRdb has only the in-frame clones, and not every one. The profile shows approximately 120,000 clones, around four fifths of them singletons. The TCR comes from a person between 18 and 75 years old in good health. Source material: blood.

CDR3 loop: CASSSFDRDDYGYTF. The DNA for the CDR3 is TGTGCCAGCAGCTCCTTCGACCGGGACGACTATGGCTACACCTTC. This chain connects TRBV11-3 to TRBJ1-2; D is possibly TRBD1 (5 bases). CDR3 length: 15 residues. Germline V gene lookup returns CDR1 SGHNT and CDR2 YENEEA. Trimming pared 4 bases from V and 3 bases from J, leaving 15 bases between.